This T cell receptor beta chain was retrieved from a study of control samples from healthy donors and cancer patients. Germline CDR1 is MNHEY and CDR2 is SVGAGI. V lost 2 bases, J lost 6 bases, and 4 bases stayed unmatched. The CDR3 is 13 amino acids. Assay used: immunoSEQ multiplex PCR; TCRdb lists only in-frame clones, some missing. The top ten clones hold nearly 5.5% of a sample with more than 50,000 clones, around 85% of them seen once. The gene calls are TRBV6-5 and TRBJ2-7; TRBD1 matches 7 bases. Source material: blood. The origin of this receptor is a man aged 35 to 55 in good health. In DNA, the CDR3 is TGTGCCAGCAGTTACATGGCAGGGGGCGAGCAGTACTTC. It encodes CASSYMAGGEQYF.